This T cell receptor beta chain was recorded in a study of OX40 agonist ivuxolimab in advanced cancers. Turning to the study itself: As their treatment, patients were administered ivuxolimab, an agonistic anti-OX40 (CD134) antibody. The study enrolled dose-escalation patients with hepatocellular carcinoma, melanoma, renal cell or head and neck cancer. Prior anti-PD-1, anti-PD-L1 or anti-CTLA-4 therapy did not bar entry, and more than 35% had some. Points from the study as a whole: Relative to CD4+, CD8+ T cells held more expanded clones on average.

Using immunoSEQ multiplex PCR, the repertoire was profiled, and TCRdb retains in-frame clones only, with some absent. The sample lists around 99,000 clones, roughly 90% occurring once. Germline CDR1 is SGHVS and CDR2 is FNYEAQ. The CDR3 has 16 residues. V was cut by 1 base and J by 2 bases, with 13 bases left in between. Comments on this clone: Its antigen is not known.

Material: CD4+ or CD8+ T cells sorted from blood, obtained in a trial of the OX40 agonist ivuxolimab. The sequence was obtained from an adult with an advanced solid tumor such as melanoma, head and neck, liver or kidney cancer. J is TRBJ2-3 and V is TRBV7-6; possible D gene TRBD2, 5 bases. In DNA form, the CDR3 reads TGTGCCAGCAGCTTAGGGGCTAGCACGATCACAGATACGCAGTATTTT. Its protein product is CASSLGASTITDTQYF.